These T cell receptor beta chains were read from a single sample in a study of T cells in Graves' hyperthyroidism and ophthalmopathy. A single record per CDR3 protein comes from TCRdb applying MiXCR to the multiplex PCR reads. This table has some 250,000 distinct CDR3 sequences, about 14% appearing once. Sequencing input: blood. Receptors were obtained from a woman aged 40 to 50 with Graves' hyperthyroidism that later progressed to Graves' ophthalmopathy. Both conserved end residues are part of each CDR3. D genes are given only for firm matches. The size field is filled for only some rows; it gives once, few, many or a size class.

>TRBV4-1|-|few|TRBJ1-6
CASSQVPIGSPLHF
TGCGCCAGCAGCCAAGTTCCTATAGGTTCACCCCTCCACTTT
>TRBV7-9|-|many|TRBJ1-1
CASGIQNSAFF
TGTGCCAGCGGAATTCAGAATTCAGCTTTCTTT
>TRBV4-2|-|-|TRBJ1-1
CASSQEEWQRLGAEAFF
TGTGCCAGCAGCCAAGAAGAGTGGCAGAGGCTGGGGGCTGAAGCTTTCTTT
>TRBV28|-|many|TRBJ2-6
CASSLYGSGANVLTF
TGTGCCAGCAGTTTATACGGCTCTGGGGCCAACGTCCTGACTTTC
>TRBV27|-|many|TRBJ1-5
CASSRTDSNQPQHF
TGTGCCAGCAGTCGGACAGATAGCAATCAGCCCCAGCATTTT
>TRBV13|TRBD2|many|TRBJ2-7
CASSQAGGVYEQYF
TGTGCCAGCAGCCAAGCGGGAGGAGTCTACGAGCAGTACTTC
>TRBV28|-|few|TRBJ2-1
CASLDCDNHNEQFF
TGTGCCAGCCTAGATTGTGACAACCACAATGAGCAGTTCTTC
>TRBV5-1|-|many|TRBJ2-3
CASTQGGYSTDTQYF
TGCGCCAGCACCCAGGGCGGTTATAGCACAGATACGCAGTATTTT
>TRBV5-1|TRBD2|-|TRBJ2-7
CANSQTSGSGYEQYF
TGCGCCAACAGCCAGACTAGCGGGAGCGGGTACGAGCAGTACTTC
>TRBV7-8|-|many|TRBJ2-5
CASSFGDSSYQRETQYF
TGTGCCAGCAGCTTCGGGGACTCCAGTTATCAGAGGGAGACCCAGTACTTC
>TRBV4-1|-|-|TRBJ2-5
CASSQDRGTEIETQYF
TGCGCCAGCAGCCAAGATCGGGGGACAGAAATAGAGACCCAGTACTTC
>TRBV12-3/TRBV12-4|-|many|TRBJ2-1
CASSPNREQFF
TGTGCCAGCAGTCCGAACAGGGAGCAGTTCTTC
>TRBV5-1|-|few|TRBJ1-5
CASSISSGRGDNQPQHF
TGCGCCAGCAGCATATCGTCCGGGAGGGGGGACAATCAGCCCCAGCATTTT
>TRBV19|TRBD1|few|TRBJ1-1
CASSFPGGNTEAFF
TGTGCCAGTAGTTTCCCAGGGGGGAACACTGAAGCTTTCTTT
>TRBV29-1|-|few|TRBJ2-1
CSADPLAAYSYNEQFF
TGCAGCGCTGACCCGCTAGCTGCGTACTCCTACAATGAGCAGTTCTTC
>TRBV10-3|-|many|TRBJ1-4
CAISEGDERGEKLFF
TGTGCCATCAGTGAGGGGGACGAACGCGGCGAAAAACTGTTTTTT
>TRBV28|-|-|TRBJ2-5
CASSGGSKETQYF
TGTGCCAGCAGCGGCGGTAGTAAAGAGACCCAGTACTTC
>TRBV28|-|-|TRBJ2-5
CATNEQTGQETQYF
TGTGCCACTAACGAACAGACGGGGCAAGAGACCCAGTACTTC
>TRBV3-1|TRBD1|many|TRBJ2-5
CASSPVGGHPQETQYF
TGTGCCAGCAGTCCCGTAGGGGGCCATCCCCAAGAGACCCAGTACTTC
>TRBV19|-|-|TRBJ2-1
CASSPTSTNEQFF
TGTGCCAGTAGTCCTACTAGTACCAATGAGCAGTTCTTC
>TRBV12-3/TRBV12-4|-|-|TRBJ1-1
CASRSMGSSTEAFF
TGTGCCAGCAGGAGCATGGGCTCAAGCACTGAAGCTTTCTTT
>TRBV2|-|many|TRBJ2-7
CASSEQEAGAYEQYF
TGTGCCAGCAGTGAACAGGAGGCAGGCGCCTACGAGCAGTACTTC
>TRBV4-1|-|-|TRBJ2-7
CASSHTGSSYEQYF
TGCGCCAGCAGCCACACAGGCAGCTCCTACGAGCAGTACTTC
>TRBV4-1|-|many|TRBJ1-2
CASSQAGGAYTF
TGCGCCAGCAGCCAGGCAGGCGGGGCCTACACCTTC
>TRBV5-6|-|many|TRBJ1-1
CASSWGGGPLNTEAFF
TGTGCCAGCAGCTGGGGGGGGGGCCCCTTGAACACTGAAGCTTTCTTT
>TRBV6-6|-|many|TRBJ1-1
CASSYSRPNTEAFF
TGTGCCAGCAGTTACTCGCGTCCGAACACTGAAGCTTTCTTT
>TRBV28|-|-|TRBJ2-7
CAISHDSGSSYEQYF
TGTGCCATCAGCCACGACTCGGGGAGCTCCTACGAGCAGTACTTC
>TRBV19|-|many|TRBJ2-7
CASSTQAGGPYEQYF
TGTGCCAGTAGTACCCAAGCTGGGGGTCCCTACGAGCAGTACTTC
>TRBV19|TRBD2|many|TRBJ2-7
CASSIVGGPYEQYF
TGTGCCAGTAGTATTGTGGGAGGGCCCTACGAGCAGTACTTC
>TRBV12-3/TRBV12-4|TRBD2|many|TRBJ2-3
CATSGRGTDTQYF
TGTGCCACTAGCGGGAGGGGGACAGATACGCAGTATTTT
>TRBV4-2|-|-|TRBJ1-2
CASSQFRELNYGYTF
TGTGCCAGCAGCCAATTCAGGGAACTTAACTATGGCTACACCTTC
>TRBV20-1|TRBD1|many|TRBJ1-1
CSARGQGAVNTEAFF
TGCAGTGCTAGGGGGCAGGGGGCGGTGAACACTGAAGCTTTCTTT
>TRBV10-1|-|-|TRBJ2-1
CASSESVGKRVNEQFF
TGCGCCAGCAGTGAGTCCGTAGGGAAAAGGGTTAATGAGCAGTTCTTC